Each of the 26 T cell receptor beta chains below was sequenced from the same sample in a study of metastatic and nonmetastatic thyroid tumors. The entire patient cohort was treatment-naive prior to thyroid surgery. TCRdb re-called the PCR reads with MiXCR. The repertoire includes over 20,000 clones, 15% to 17% of them detected once, and roughly a fifth sits in the top ten. The sample consisted of blood. The source is a female donor with papillary thyroid cancer or a benign thyroid nodule (not recorded which). Some clones in this sample may be carry-over from other donors' samples.

This clone was observed many times. The rearrangement joins TRBV28 to TRBJ2-5, with a weak D call TRBD2 (5 bases). The length of the CDR3 is 15 residues. The V end lost 8 bases, the J end lost 2 bases, and 18 bases lay between the germline ends. The germline CDR1 and CDR2 sequences are MDHEN and SYDVKM. CDR3 in DNA: TGTGCCAGCTCGATCAGCGGAGGAGATCAAGAGACCCAGTACTTC. Encoded protein: CASSISGGDQETQYF.

This clone has ten or more counts. The rearrangement joins TRBV20-1 to TRBJ2-5, with 7 bases fitting TRBD1. The CDR3 is 14 residues long. Germline loops: CDR1 DFQATT, CDR2 SNEGSKA (reference sequence). V trimming: 6 bases; J trimming: 4 bases; junction bases outside the gene matches: 11. The CDR3 DNA reads TGCAGTGCGCTCCGGGACAGCGCTTTAGAGACCCAGTACTTC. Amino acid sequence: CSALRDSALETQYF.

This clone was observed at least ten times. The chain links TRBV11-1 to TRBJ1-1, with D perhaps matching TRBD1 (5 bases). There are 17 residues in the CDR3. Deletions cut 3 bases from V and 0 bases from J, with 17 bases between. Germline-derived CDR1 and CDR2 are SGHAT and FQDESV (reference sequence). The CDR3 bases are TGTGCCAGCAGCTTGGGGAAGACAGCATCCATGAACACTGAAGCTTTCTTT. This translates into CASSLGKTASMNTEAFF. Full variable domain (missing parts from reference TRBV11-1 and TRBJ1-1): EAEVAQSPRYKITEKSQAVAFWCDPISGHATLYWYRQILGQGPELLVQFQDESVVDDSQLPKDRFSAERLKGVDSTLKIQPAELGDSAMYLCASSLGKTASMNTEAFFGQGTRLTVV.

Ten or more counts support this clone. One junction end does not reproduce the germline sequence, and a read error may be involved. This chain uses TRBV27 with TRBJ1-1; D is unclear. Germline CDR1 reads MNHEY; CDR2 reads SMNVEV (reference sequence). The CDR3 is 9 residues long. The CDR3 protein is CASGKKLLF. DNA of the CDR3: TGTGCCAGCGGAAAAAAGCTACTATTT.

In the case of this clone: One junction end does not reproduce the germline sequence, and a read error may be involved. The chain couples TRBV12-3 or TRBV12-4 to TRBJ1-5; D gene uncertain. This CDR3 is 14 amino acids long. CDR3 in DNA: TGTGCTAGCAGTTTTAGTAGCAATCCTCAGCCCCAGCATTTT. Amino acids: CASSFSSNPQPQHF.

About this clone itself: A junction boundary mismatches the germline segment, possibly from a read error. The rearrangement joins TRBV5-1 to TRBJ2-2; D tentatively fits TRBD1 or TRBD2 (6 bases each). The CDR3 totals 15 residues. The V gene's germline CDR1 is SGHRS and CDR2 YFSETQ. The CDR3 bases are TGCGCCAGCAGACCGGACAGTCCACGCGGCGGGAAGCTGTTTTTT. This encodes CASRPDSPRGGKLFF.

As to this clone: At one end, the junction sequence differs from germline, possibly due to a read error. The chain is built from TRBV24-1 and TRBJ2-6; D possibly uses TRBD1 or TRBD2 (5 bases each). This CDR3 comprises 17 residues. Germline V gene lookup returns CDR1 KGHDR and CDR2 SFDVKD. The CDR3 sequence: CATSESGRFSGANVLTF. Written as DNA, the CDR3 is TGTGCCACCAGTGAGTCGGGACGGTTCTCTGGTGCCAACGTCCTGACTTTC.

The rearrangement uses TRBV18 and TRBJ1-2, with TRBD1 identical over 7 bases. J lost 2 bases, V lost 0 bases, and 18 bases had no gene match. The germline gives CDR1 KGHSH, CDR2 LQKENI. This CDR3 spans 20 amino acids. The CDR3 loop reads CASSPPKIFRWTGQNYGYTF. The CDR3 nucleotides read TGTGCCAGCTCACCACCTAAGATATTTCGTTGGACAGGACAAAACTATGGCTACACCTTC.

This clone was seen more than once but under ten times. This chain links TRBV4-2 with TRBJ2-3; D remains unclear. The CDR3 runs 16 residues. CDR1 and CDR2 (germline): LGHNA, YNFKEQ. V was cut by 0 bases and J by 4 bases, with 14 bases left in between. CDR3 DNA: TGTGCCAGCAGCCAAGAGTCCAGCGCCGGCGCAGATACGCAGTATTTT. It specifies CASSQESSAGADTQYF.

Only a few counts were recorded for this clone. A read error is possible here, since a much larger clone lies one base away. This chain links TRBV4-1 with TRBJ1-2, with D possibly matching TRBD1 (6 bases). V lost 0 bases, J lost 3 bases, and 11 bases lay in between. The germline gives CDR1 MGHRA, CDR2 YSYEKL. The CDR3 extends over 15 amino acids. CDR3 region: CASSQDQGCDYGYTF. Here the CDR3 DNA reads TGCGCCAGCAGCCAAGACCAGGGGTGCGACTATGGCTACACCTTC.

In its sample, this clone was seen a few times. This rearrangement joins TRBV24-1 to TRBJ2-1, with 11 nucleotides matching TRBD1. V shed 9 bases and J 7 bases; nucleotides not matched to a gene: 4. This CDR3 region has 13 residues. Germline CDR1 KGHDR, CDR2 SFDVKD. CDR3 sequence: CATRGQGANEQFF. Here the CDR3 DNA reads TGTGCCACCCGAGGACAGGGGGCGAATGAGCAGTTCTTC.

This clone is judged medium-sized. The V call is TRBV6-1, the J call TRBJ1-5; no reliable D call. The ends were cut back, 6 bases at V and 1 base at J, with 7 bases in the middle. The CDR3 consists of 13 residues. Per the germline V gene, CDR1 is MNHNS and CDR2 is SASEGT. This CDR3 is CASRTDSNQPQHF. The DNA for the CDR3 is TGTGCCAGCAGAACTGACAGCAATCAGCCCCAGCATTTT.

This clone was detected many times. This rearrangement joins TRBV7-9 to TRBJ2-3; D is perhaps TRBD1 (6 bases). The germline V gene has CDR1 SEHNR and CDR2 FQNEAQ (reference sequence). V was cut by 4 bases and J by 1 base, with 9 bases left in between. The CDR3 sequence is 14 residues long. For the CDR3, the DNA is TGTGCCAGCAGCTCTACAGGGCGCACAGATACGCAGTATTTT. Translation: CASSSTGRTDTQYF.

This clone was seen at least ten times. The chain recombines TRBV27 with TRBJ1-2, with TRBD1 matching over 12 bases. The germline V gene has CDR1 MNHEY and CDR2 SMNVEV (reference sequence). The V and J ends lost 5 bases and 0 bases, in that order; junction bases with no gene match: 10. This CDR3 spans 18 amino acids. CDR3 region: CASSPRDRGRGANYGYTF. CDR3 coding DNA: TGTGCCAGCAGTCCTAGGGACAGGGGGCGGGGAGCTAACTATGGCTACACCTTC.

Ten or more counts support this clone. V and J are TRBV7-2 and TRBJ2-1; D is uncertain. Looked up from germline, CDR1 is SGHTA and CDR2 is FQGNSA. The CDR3 has 15 amino acids. V was cut by 0 bases and J by 5 bases, with 11 bases left in between. The CDR3 loop reads CASSLAGFENNEQFF. CDR3 coding DNA: TGTGCCAGCAGCTTAGCAGGGTTTGAAAACAATGAGCAGTTCTTC.

This clone turned up a few times. At one end, the junction sequence differs from germline, possibly due to a read error. This sample includes further DNA sequences coding for the same CDR3. The chain combines TRBV28 with TRBJ1-5, with D unresolved. Germline CDR1 and CDR2: MDHEN and SYDVKM. The CDR3 sequence is 14 residues long. In DNA, the CDR3 is TGTGCCAGTAGTTTAAAACAAAACAATCAGCCCCAGCATTTT. Translating it yields CASSLKQNNQPQHF. Based on the CDR3 plus reference TRBV28 and TRBJ1-5, the full variable domain is DVKVTQSSRYLVKRTGEKVFLECVQDMDHENMFWYRQDPGLGLRLIYFSYDVKMKEKGDIPEGYSVSREKKERFSLILESASTNQTSMYLCASSLKQNNQPQHFGDGTRLSIL.

This clone was observed many times. Other DNA variants within this sample encode the same CDR3. This chain joins TRBV6-1 and TRBJ2-3; D possibly corresponds to TRBD2 (6 bases). V lost 2 bases and J 8 bases, leaving 20 bases between the germline ends. The CDR3 is 16 residues long. In germline, CDR1 is MNHNS, CDR2 SASEGT. CDR3 loop: CASSETLFGGSGTQYF. The CDR3 DNA sequence: TGTGCCAGCAGTGAAACGCTTTTTGGGGGGTCGGGTACGCAGTATTTT.

A note on this clone: The sample holds other DNA sequences that translate to the same CDR3. For the CDR3, the DNA is TGCGCCAGCAGCCAAGGTGCAGGTCCAAGCAATGAGCAGTTCTTC. Residues: CASSQGAGPSNEQFF. V is TRBV4-1 and J is TRBJ2-1; no clear D gene. The CDR3 is 15 amino acids. Trimming cost V 1 base and J 6 bases, with 13 bases left between them. CDR1 and CDR2 (germline): MGHRA, YSYEKL.

This clone was counted between two and nine times. This rearrangement joins TRBV6-6 to TRBJ2-1; TRBD2 aligns across 11 bases. This CDR3 spans 17 amino acids. The germline gives CDR1 MNHNY, CDR2 SVGAGI (reference sequence). V gave up 2 bases and J gave up 9 bases; unmatched junction bases: 12. The CDR3 coding sequence is TGTGCCAGCAGTTACCCCCGAGGCCTAGCGGGAGGAGGTGAGCAGTTCTTC. It codes for CASSYPRGLAGGGEQFF.

As regards this clone: Given a much more abundant clone one base away, this may be a read error. The gene calls are TRBV27 and TRBJ1-5; D is unresolved. The ends were cut back, 3 bases at V and 0 bases at J, with 6 bases in the middle. There are 14 residues in the CDR3. Germline V gives CDR1 MNHEY, CDR2 SMNVEV (reference sequence). CDR3 residues: CASSLRSSNQPQHF. DNA of the CDR3: TGTGCCAGCAGTTTGAGATCTAGCAATCAGCCCCAGCATTTT.

Many counts were recorded for this clone. The CDR3 coding sequence is TGTGCCACCAGCCCCGGGACAGGACTTAAGGAGCAGTTCTTC. Amino acid sequence: CATSPGTGLKEQFF. The J gene is TRBJ2-1, the V gene TRBV24-1; 8 bases are a match to TRBD1. CDR3 length equals 14 residues. Trimming removed 7 bases from V and 10 bases from J; junction bases left unmatched: 11. The germline gives CDR1 KGHDR, CDR2 SFDVKD.

By share, this clone counts as medium-sized. The chain joins TRBV6-2 or TRBV6-3 to TRBJ2-3; D gene unclear. With 2 bases removed from V and 2 bases from J, the gap between germline ends came to 11 bases. The germline CDR1 and CDR2 sequences are MNHEY and SVGEGT. The CDR3 extends over 15 amino acids. CDR3 sequence reads: CASSYGSEITDTQYF. CDR3 bases: TGTGCCAGCAGTTACGGGTCGGAGATCACAGATACGCAGTATTTT.

The chain couples TRBV11-2 to TRBJ2-1, with a tentative D call TRBD1 (5 bases). V was shortened by 2 bases and J by 2 bases, with 13 bases between the two germline ends. Germline loops: CDR1 SGHAT, CDR2 FQNNGV. The length of the CDR3 is 16 residues. Here the CDR3 reads CASSLWGGRAYNEQFF. The CDR3 nucleotides are TGTGCCAGCAGCTTATGGGGCGGCAGGGCCTACAATGAGCAGTTCTTC.

This clone was detected only a few times. Other nucleotide sequences in the sample specify the same CDR3. The gene calls are TRBV9 and TRBJ1-1; D gene ambiguous. V shed 5 bases and J shed 10 bases, with 18 bases lying between them. The CDR3 totals 13 residues. CDR1 and CDR2 (germline): SGDLS, YYNGEE. The CDR3 spells CASSATPAVPAFF. The DNA of the CDR3 is TGTGCCAGCAGTGCGACACCTGCCGTACCAGCTTTCTTT.

The rearrangement links TRBV28 to TRBJ2-5; D is uncertain. Germline V CDR1 and CDR2: MDHEN, SYDVKM. V lost 2 bases and J lost 5, with 21 bases in between. This CDR3 has 17 amino acids. The CDR3 region is CASSLEDGSRLGETQYF. CDR3 sequence (DNA): TGTGCCAGCAGTTTAGAGGACGGATCCCGATTAGGTGAGACCCAGTACTTC.

This clone was seen many times. The chain combines TRBV5-1 with TRBJ2-7, with a tentative D call TRBD2 (5 bases). In germline, CDR1 is SGHRS, CDR2 YFSETQ. Trimming removed 1 base at V and 2 bases at J, with 13 bases between. The length of the CDR3 is 15 residues. The CDR3 DNA is TGCGCCAGCAGCTTGTGGGCGGGTGGGGCCTACGAGCAGTACTTC. Translated: CASSLWAGGAYEQYF.